This note documents a single T cell receptor beta chain sequence. As yet, its antigen is unknown. This entry comes from a study of graft-versus-host responses after intestinal transplantation. TCRdb's table, derived via immunoSEQ multiplex PCR, lists solely in-frame clones and lacks some. The sample shows roughly 120,000 clones, approximately 95% of them seen only once. The specimen was unstimulated CD8+ T cells sorted from spleen or lymph node cells, collected before intestinal transplant. The clonotype was recovered from a human donor who received an intestinal transplant.

DNA of the CDR3: TGTGCCAGCAGTCCCCAAACAGGGGGCGCCCATCAGCCCCAGCATTTT. Translation: CASSPQTGGAHQPQHF. The rearrangement links TRBV28 to TRBJ1-5; TRBD1 matches at 9 bases. The ends lost 5 bases at V and 5 bases at J; junction bases unmatched: 10. Germline V gene data show CDR1 as MDHEN and CDR2 as SYDVKM. The CDR3 sequence is 16 residues long.